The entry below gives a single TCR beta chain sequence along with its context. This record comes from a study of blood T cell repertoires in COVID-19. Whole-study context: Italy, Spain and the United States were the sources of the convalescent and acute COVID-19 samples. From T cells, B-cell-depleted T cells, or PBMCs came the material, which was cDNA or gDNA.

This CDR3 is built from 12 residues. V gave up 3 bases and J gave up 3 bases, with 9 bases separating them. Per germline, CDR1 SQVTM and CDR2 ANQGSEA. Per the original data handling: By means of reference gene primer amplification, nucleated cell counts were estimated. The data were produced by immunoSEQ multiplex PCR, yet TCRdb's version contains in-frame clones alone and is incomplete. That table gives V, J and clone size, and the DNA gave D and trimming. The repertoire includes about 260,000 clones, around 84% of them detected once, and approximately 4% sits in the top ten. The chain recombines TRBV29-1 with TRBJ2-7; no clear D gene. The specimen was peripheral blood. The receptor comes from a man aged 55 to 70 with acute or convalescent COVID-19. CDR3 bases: TGCAGCGTTGACGAGAGTGGCTACGAGCAGTACTTC. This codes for CSVDESGYEQYF.